This T cell receptor beta chain was recovered during a study of regulatory T cells in long-lasting Graves disease. This clonotype has ten or more counts. No antigen is known for it. Assembly of TCR beta libraries relied on iRepertoire HTBI primers together with Arm-PCR of CDR3 regions. TCRdb fed the multiplex PCR reads into MiXCR, producing one record per CDR3 protein. The sample yields a few hundred thousand distinct CDR3 sequences, under 20% seen once. Findings and caveats of the study: Among samples with persistent disease, TRBV28, TRBJ1-2 and TRBJ2-5 were favored. Reduced TCR diversity was observed in persistent Graves' patients versus newly diagnosed patients.

Time point defined: newly diagnosed GD, antithyroid drugs for less than 3 months. Construction of the TCR library relied on RNA isolated from PBMCs. The CDR3 runs 11 residues. Trimming left V 7 bases short and J 8 bases short, with 10 bases between. Germline V gene sequence: CDR1 SGHRS, CDR2 YFSETQ. The same data also went into a second study, on T cells in Graves' hyperthyroidism and ophthalmopathy. That paper states: Absence of ophthalmopathy progression within 18 months defined stable Graves' hyperthyroidism. Using 13 V-J features, a model discriminated ophthalmopathy from stable hyperthyroidism.

Sequenced material: peripheral blood mononuclear cells (PBMCs), taken at new diagnosis, from a patient treated with antithyroid drugs. The J gene is TRBJ2-1, the V gene TRBV5-1; D gene ambiguous. This TCR derives from a woman between 18 and 29 years old with Graves disease. Here the CDR3 reads CASSSSDEQFF. The CDR3 region has the DNA TGCGCCAGCTCCTCCTCGGATGAGCAGTTCTTC.